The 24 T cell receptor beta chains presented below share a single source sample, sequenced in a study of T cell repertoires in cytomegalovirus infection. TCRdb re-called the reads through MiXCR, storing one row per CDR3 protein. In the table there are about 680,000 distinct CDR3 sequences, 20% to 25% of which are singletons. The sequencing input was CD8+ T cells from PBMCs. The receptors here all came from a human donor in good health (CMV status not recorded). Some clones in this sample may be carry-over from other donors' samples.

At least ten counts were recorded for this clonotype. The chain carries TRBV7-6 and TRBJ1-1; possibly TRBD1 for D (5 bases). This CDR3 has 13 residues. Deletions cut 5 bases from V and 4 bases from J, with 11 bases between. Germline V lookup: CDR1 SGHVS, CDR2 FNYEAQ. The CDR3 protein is CASSPGGPTEAFF. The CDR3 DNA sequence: TGTGCCAGCAGCCCCGGGGGTCCCACTGAAGCTTTCTTT.

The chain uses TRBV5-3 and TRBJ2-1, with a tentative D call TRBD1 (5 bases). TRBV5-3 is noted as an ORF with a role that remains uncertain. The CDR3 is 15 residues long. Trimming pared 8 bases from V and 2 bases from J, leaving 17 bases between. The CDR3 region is CASSVDRPPYNEQFF. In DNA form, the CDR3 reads TGTGCCAGCAGCGTCGACAGACCTCCCTACAATGAGCAGTTCTTC.

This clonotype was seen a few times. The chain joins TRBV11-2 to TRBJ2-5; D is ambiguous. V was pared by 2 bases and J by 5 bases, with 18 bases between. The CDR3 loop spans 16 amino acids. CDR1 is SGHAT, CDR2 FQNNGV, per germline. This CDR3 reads CASSLSPASMGETQYF. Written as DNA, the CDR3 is TGTGCCAGCAGCTTATCCCCCGCATCCATGGGCGAGACCCAGTACTTC.

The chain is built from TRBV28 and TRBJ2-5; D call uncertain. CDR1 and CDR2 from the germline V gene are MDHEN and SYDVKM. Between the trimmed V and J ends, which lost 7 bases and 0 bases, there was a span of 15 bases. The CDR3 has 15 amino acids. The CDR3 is CASNRPHSYQETQYF. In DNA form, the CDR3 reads TGTGCCAGCAATCGTCCGCACTCGTACCAAGAGACCCAGTACTTC.

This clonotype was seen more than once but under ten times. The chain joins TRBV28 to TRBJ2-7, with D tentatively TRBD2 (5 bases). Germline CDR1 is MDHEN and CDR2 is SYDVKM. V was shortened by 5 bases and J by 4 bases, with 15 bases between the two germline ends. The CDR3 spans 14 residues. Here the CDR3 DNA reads TGTGCCAGCAGTCAACGGGGTCGAGGGTACGAGCAGTACGTC. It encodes CASSQRGRGYEQYV.

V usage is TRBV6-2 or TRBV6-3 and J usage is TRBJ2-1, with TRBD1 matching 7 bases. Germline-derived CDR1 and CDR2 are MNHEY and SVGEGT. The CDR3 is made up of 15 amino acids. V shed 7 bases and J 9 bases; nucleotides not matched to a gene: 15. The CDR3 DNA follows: TGTGCCAGCAAACCCCACGACAGGGTGATCGGTGAGCAGTTCTTC. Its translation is CASKPHDRVIGEQFF.

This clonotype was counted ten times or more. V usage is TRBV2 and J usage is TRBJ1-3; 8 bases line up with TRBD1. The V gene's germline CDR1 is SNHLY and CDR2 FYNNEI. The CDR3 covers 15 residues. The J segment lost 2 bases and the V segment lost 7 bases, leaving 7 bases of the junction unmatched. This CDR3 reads CASTEQGATGNTIYF. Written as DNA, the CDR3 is TGTGCCAGCACCGAGCAGGGGGCCACTGGAAACACCATATATTTT.

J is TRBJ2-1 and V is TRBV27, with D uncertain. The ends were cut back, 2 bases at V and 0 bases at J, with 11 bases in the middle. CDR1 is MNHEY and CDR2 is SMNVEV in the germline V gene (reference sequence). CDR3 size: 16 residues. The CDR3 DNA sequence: TGTGCCAGCAGTTTACGAGGCCCCAGCTCCTACAATGAGCAGTTCTTC. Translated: CASSLRGPSSYNEQFF.

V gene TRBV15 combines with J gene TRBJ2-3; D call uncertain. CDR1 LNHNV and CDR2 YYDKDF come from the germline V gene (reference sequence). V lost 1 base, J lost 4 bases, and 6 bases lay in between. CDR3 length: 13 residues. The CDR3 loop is CATSRASPDTQYF. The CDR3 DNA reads TGTGCCACCAGCAGAGCTAGTCCAGATACGCAGTATTTT.

CDR3 nucleotide sequence: TGTGCCAGTTGCGGGAGCGGGGGCCCAGATACGCAGTATTTT. Amino acid sequence: CASCGSGGPDTQYF. V gene TRBV28 combines with J gene TRBJ2-3; 8 bases fit TRBD2. The length of the CDR3 is 14 residues. Germline CDR1 and CDR2: MDHEN and SYDVKM. V gave up 9 bases and J gave up 4 bases; unmatched junction bases: 9.

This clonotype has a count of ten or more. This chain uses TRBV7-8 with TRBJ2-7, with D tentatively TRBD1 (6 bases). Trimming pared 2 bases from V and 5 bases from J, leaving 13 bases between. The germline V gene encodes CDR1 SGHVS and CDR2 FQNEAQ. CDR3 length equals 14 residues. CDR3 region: CASSLSSGGDEQYV. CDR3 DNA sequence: TGTGCCAGCAGCTTATCGAGTGGGGGCGACGAGCAGTACGTC.

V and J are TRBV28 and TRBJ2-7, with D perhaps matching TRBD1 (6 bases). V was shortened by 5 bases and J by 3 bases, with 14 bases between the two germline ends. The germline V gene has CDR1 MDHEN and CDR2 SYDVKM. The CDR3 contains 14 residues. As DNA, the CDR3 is TGTGCCAGCAGTCGGAAGACAGGTAGCTACGAGCAGTACTTC. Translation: CASSRKTGSYEQYF.

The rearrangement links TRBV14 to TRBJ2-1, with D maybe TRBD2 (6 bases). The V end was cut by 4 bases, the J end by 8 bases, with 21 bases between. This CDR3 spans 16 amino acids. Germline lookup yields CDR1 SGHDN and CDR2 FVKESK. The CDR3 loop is CASSPRDFSFRDEQFF. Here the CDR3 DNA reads TGTGCCAGCAGCCCCCGGGACTTTTCTTTTAGGGATGAGCAGTTCTTC.

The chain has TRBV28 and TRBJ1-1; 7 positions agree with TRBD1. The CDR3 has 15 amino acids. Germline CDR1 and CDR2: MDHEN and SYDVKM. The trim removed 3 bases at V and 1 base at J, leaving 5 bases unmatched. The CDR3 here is CASSLRGLGNTEAFF. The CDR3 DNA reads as TGTGCCAGCAGTTTGAGGGGGCTCGGGAACACTGAAGCTTTCTTT.

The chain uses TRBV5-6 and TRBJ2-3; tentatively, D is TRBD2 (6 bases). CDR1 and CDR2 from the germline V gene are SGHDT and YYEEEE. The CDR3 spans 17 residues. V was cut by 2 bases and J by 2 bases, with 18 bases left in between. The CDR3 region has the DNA TGTGCCAGCAGCTTCCGGACTATTGAAACTACCACAGATACGCAGTATTTT. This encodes CASSFRTIETTTDTQYF.

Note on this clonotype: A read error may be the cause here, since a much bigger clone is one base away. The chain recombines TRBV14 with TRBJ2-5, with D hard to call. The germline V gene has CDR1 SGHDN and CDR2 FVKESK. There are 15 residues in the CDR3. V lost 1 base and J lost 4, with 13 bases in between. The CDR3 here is CASSQVRHSRETQYF. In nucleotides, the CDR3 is TGTGCCAGCAGCCAAGTTCGTCACAGCAGAGAGACCCAGTACTTC.

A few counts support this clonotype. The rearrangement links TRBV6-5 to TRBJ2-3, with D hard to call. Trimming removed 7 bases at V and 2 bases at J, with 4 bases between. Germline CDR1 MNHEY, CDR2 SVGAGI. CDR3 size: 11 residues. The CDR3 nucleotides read TGTGCCAGCAAGGTCACAGATACGCAGTATTTT. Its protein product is CASKVTDTQYF.

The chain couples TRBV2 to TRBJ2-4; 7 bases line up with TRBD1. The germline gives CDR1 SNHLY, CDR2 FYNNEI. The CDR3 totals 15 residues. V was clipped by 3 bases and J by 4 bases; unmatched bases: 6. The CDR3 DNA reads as TGTGCCAGCAGTGAGTTTTTGGGACAGAAAAACATTCAGTACTTC. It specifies CASSEFLGQKNIQYF.

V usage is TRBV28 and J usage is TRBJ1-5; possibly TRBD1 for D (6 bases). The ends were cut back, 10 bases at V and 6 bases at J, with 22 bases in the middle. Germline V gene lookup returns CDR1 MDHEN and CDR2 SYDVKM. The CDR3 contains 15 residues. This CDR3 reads CANSPTGRRSQPQHF. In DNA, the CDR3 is TGTGCCAACAGCCCTACAGGGCGGAGGAGTCAGCCCCAGCATTTT.

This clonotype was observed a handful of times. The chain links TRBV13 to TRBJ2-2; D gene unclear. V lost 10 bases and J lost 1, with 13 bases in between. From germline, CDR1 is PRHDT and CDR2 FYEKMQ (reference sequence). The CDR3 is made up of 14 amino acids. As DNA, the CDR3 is TGTGCCACCGCGGAGCAGGTGAACACCGGGGAGCTGTTTTTT. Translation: CATAEQVNTGELFF.

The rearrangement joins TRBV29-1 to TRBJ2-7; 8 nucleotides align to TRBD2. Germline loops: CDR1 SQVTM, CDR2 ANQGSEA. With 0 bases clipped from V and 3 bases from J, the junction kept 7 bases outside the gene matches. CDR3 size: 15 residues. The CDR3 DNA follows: TGCAGCGTTGAAGATCCGCGGGGGGTGCACTACGAGCAGTACTTC. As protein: CSVEDPRGVHYEQYF.

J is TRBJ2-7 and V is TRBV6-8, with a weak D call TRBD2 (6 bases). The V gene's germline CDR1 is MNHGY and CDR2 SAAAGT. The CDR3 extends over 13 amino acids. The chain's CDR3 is CASSYNGGYEQNV. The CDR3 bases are TGTGCCAGCAGTTACAACGGGGGTTACGAGCAGAACGTC.

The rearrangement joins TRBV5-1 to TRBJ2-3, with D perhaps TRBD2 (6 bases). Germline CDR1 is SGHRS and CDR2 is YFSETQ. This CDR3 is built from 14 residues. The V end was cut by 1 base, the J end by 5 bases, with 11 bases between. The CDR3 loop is CASSLTDGGDTQYF. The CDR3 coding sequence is TGCGCCAGCAGCTTGACAGACGGGGGAGATACGCAGTATTTT.

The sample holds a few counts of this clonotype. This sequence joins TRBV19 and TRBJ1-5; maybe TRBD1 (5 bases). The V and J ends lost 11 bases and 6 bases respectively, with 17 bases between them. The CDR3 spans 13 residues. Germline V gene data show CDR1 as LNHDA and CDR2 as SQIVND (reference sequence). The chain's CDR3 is CAGGLNAGQPQHF. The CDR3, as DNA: TGTGCCGGGGGACTCAACGCAGGTCAGCCCCAGCATTTT.